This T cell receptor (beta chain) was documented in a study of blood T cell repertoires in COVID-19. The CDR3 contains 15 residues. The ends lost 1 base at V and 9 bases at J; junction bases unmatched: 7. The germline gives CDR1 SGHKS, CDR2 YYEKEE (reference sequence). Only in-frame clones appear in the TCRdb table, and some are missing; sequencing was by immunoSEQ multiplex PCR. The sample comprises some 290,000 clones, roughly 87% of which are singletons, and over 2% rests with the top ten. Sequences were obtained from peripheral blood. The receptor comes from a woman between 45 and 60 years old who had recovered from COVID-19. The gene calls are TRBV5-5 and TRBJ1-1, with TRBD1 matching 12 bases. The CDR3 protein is CASSLSPGQGAKAFF. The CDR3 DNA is TGTGCCAGCAGCTTGAGTCCGGGACAGGGGGCCAAAGCTTTCTTT. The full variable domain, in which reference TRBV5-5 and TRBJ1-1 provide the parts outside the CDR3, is DAGVTQSPTHLIKTRGQQVTLRCSPISGHKSVSWYQQVLGQGPQFIFQYYEKEERGRGNFPDRFSARQFPNYSSELNVNALLLGDSALYLCASSLSPGQGAKAFFGQGTRLTVV.